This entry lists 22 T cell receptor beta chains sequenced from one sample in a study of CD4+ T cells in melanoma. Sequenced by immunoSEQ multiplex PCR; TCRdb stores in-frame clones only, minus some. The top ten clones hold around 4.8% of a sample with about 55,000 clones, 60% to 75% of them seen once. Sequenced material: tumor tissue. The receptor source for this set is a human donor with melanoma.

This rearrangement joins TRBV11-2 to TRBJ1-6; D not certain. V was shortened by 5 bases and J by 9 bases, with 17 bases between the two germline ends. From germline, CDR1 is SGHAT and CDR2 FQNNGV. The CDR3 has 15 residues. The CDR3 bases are TGTGCCAGCAGCCCCCAGACGGAAGGAGGTTCACCCCTCCACTTT. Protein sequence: CASSPQTEGGSPLHF. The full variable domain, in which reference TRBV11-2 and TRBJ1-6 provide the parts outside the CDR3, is EAGVAQSPRYKIIEKRQSVAFWCNPISGHATLYWYQQILGQGPKLLIQFQNNGVVDDSQLPKDRFSAERLKGVDSTLKIQPAKLEDSAVYLCASSPQTEGGSPLHFGNGTRLTVT.

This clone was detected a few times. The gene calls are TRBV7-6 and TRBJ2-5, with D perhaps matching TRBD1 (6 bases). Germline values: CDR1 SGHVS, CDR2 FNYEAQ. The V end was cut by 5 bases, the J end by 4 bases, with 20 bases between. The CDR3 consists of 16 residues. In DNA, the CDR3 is TGTGCCAGCAGCACCACCGCACCGACAGGCCCAGAGACCCAGTACTTC. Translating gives CASSTTAPTGPETQYF. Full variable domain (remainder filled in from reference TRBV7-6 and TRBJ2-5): GAGVSQSPRYKVTKRGQDVALRCDPISGHVSLYWYRQALGQGPEFLTYFNYEAQQDKSGLPNDRFSAERPEGSISTLTIQRTEQRDSAMYRCASSTTAPTGPETQYFGPGTRLLVL.

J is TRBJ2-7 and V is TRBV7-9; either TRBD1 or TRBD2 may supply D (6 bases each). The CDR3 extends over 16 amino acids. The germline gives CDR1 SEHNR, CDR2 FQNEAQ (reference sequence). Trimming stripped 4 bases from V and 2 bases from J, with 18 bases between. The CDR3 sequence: CASSSLGGNRAYEQYF. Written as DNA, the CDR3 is TGTGCCAGCAGCTCCCTCGGCGGGAACAGGGCCTACGAGCAGTACTTC.

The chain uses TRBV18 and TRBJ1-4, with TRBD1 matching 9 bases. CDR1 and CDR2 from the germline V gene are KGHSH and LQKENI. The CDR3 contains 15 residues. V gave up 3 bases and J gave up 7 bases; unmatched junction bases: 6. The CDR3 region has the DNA TGTGCCAGCTCACCGTCGGGACAGGGCGGTGAAAAACTGTTTTTT. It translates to CASSPSGQGGEKLFF.

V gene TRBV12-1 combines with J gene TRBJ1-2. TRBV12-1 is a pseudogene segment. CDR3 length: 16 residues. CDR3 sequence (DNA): TGTGCCAGCAGCTTTGTAGTCGCACGATCCAACTATGGCTACACCTTC. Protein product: CASSFVVARSNYGYTF.

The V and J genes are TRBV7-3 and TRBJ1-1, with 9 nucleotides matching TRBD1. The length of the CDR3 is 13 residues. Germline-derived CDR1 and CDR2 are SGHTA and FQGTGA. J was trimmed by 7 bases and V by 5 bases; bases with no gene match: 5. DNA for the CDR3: TGTGCCAGCAGCCGGGGACAGGGTTTTGAAGCTTTCTTT. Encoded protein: CASSRGQGFEAFF.

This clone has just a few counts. The CDR3 DNA sequence: TGTGCCAGCAGGATTAACACCATATATTTT. Protein sequence: CASRINTIYF. The gene calls are TRBV2 and TRBJ1-3; D gene uncertain. The germline gives CDR1 SNHLY, CDR2 FYNNEI. Trimming pared 6 bases from V and 7 bases from J, leaving 4 bases between. The CDR3 spans 10 residues.

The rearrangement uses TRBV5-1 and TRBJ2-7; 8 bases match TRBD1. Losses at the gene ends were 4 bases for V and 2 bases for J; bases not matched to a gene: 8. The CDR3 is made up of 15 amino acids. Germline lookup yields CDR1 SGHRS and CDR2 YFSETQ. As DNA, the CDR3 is TGCGCCAGCAGCATCGGACAGGGCATGACCTACGAGCAGTACTTC. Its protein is CASSIGQGMTYEQYF.

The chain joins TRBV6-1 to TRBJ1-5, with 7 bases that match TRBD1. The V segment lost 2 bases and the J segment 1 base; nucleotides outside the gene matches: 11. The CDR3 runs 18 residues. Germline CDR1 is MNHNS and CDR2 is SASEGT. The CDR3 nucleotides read TGTGCCAGCAGTGAATCCCAAAGAGGGACAGCAAGCAATCAGCCCCAGCATTTT. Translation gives CASSESQRGTASNQPQHF.

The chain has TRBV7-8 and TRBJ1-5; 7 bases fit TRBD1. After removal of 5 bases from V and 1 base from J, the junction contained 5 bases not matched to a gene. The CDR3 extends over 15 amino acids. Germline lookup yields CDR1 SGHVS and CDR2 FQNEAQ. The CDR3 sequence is CASSQNRGSNQPQHF. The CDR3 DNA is TGTGCCAGCAGCCAGAACAGGGGAAGCAATCAGCCCCAGCATTTT.

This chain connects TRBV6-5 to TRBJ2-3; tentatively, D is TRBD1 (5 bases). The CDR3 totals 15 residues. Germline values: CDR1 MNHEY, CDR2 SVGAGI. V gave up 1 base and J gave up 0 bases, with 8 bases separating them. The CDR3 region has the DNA TGTGCCAGCAGTTACTTAGGGGATAGCACAGATACGCAGTATTTT. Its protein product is CASSYLGDSTDTQYF.

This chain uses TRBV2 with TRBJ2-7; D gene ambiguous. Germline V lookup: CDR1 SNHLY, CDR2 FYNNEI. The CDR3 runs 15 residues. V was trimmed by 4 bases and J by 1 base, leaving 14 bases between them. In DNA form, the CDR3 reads TGTGCCAGCAGTGTTTCCCGGCAGGATTCCTACGAGCAGTACTTC. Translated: CASSVSRQDSYEQYF.

CDR3 bases: TGTGCCAGCAGTTCCTTCCGACAGGGGTCGGATTCACCCCTCCACTTT. It encodes CASSSFRQGSDSPLHF. The rearrangement joins TRBV28 to TRBJ1-6, with 8 positions matching TRBD1. The CDR3 contains 16 residues. V trimming: 4 bases; J trimming: 8 bases; junction bases outside the gene matches: 10. Looked up from germline, CDR1 is MDHEN and CDR2 is SYDVKM.

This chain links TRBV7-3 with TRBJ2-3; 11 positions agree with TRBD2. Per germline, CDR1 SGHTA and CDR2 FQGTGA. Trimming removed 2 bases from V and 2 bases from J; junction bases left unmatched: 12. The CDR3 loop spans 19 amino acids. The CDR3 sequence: CASSLGRYSGGADTDTQYF. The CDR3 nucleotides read TGTGCCAGCAGCTTAGGGCGATATAGCGGGGGGGCCGACACAGATACGCAGTATTTT.

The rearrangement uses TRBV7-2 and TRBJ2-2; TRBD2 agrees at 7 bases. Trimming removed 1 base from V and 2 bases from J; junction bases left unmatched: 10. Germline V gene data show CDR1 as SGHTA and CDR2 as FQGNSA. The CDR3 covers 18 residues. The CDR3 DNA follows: TGTGCCAGCAGCTTAGTCGTCCAGCGGGGACCTAACACCGGGGAGCTGTTTTTT. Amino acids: CASSLVVQRGPNTGELFF.

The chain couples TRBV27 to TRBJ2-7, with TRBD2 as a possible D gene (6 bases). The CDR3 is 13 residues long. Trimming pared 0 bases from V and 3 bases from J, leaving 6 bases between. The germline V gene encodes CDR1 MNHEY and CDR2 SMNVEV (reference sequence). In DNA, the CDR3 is TGTGCCAGCAGTTTATCCGGGGGCTACGAGCAGTACTTC. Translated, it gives CASSLSGGYEQYF.

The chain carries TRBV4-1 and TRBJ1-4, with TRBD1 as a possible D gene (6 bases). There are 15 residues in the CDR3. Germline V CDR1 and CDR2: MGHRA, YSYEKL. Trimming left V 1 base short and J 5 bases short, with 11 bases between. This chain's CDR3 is CASSQATGSNEKLFF. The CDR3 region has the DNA TGCGCCAGCAGCCAAGCGACAGGATCAAATGAAAAACTGTTTTTT.

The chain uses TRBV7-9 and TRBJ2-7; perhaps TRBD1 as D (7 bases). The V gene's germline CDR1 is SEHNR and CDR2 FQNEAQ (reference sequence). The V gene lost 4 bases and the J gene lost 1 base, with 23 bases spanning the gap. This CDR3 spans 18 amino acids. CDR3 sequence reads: CASSYPPSRQGLSYEQYF. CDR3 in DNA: TGTGCCAGCAGCTACCCTCCCAGCCGACAGGGACTTTCCTACGAGCAGTACTTC.

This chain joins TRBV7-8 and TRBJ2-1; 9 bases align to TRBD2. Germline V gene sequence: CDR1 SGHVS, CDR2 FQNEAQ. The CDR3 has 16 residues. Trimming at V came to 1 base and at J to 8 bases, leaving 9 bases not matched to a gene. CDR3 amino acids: CASSLEVAGAGDEQFF. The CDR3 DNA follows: TGTGCCAGCAGCTTAGAAGTAGCGGGGGCGGGGGATGAGCAGTTCTTC.

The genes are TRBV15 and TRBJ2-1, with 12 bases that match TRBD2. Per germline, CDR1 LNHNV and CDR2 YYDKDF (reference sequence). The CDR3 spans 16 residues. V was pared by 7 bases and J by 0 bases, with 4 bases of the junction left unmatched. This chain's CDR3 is CATTTSGGRSYNEQFF. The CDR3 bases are TGTGCCACCACGACTAGCGGGGGCCGCTCCTACAATGAGCAGTTCTTC.

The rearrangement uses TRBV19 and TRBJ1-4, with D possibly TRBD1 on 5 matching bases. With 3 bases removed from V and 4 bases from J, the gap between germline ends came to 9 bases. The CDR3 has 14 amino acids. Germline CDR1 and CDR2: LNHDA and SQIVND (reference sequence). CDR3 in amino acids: CASSILQDNEKLFF. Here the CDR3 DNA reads TGTGCCAGTAGTATTCTACAGGATAATGAAAAACTGTTTTTT.

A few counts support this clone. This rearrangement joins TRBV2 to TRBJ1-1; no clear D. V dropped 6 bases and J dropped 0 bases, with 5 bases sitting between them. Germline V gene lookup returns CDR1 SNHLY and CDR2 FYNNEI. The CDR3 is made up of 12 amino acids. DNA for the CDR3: TGTGCCAGCAGGGGAATGAACACTGAAGCTTTCTTT. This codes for CASRGMNTEAFF.